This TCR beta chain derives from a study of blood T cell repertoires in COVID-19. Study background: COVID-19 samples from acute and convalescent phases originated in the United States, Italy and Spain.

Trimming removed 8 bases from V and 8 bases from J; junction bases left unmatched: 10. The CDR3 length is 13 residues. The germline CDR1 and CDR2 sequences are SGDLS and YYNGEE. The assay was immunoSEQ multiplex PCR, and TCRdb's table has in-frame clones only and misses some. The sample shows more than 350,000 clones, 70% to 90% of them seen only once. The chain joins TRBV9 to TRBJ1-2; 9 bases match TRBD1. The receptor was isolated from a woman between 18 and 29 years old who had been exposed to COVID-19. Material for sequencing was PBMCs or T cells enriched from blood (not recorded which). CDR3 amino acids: CASGTGRGGGYTF. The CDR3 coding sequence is TGTGCCAGTGGGACAGGGAGGGGAGGAGGCTACACCTTC. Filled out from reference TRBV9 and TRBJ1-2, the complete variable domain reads DSGVTQTPKHLITATGQRVTLRCSPRSGDLSVYWYQQSLDQGLQFLIQYYNGEERAKGNILERFSAQQFPDLHSELNLSSLELGDSALYFCASGTGRGGGYTFGSGTRLTVV.